This T cell receptor (beta chain) was captured by sequencing in a study of regulatory T cells in long-lasting Graves disease. Time point: newly diagnosed GD, antithyroid drugs for less than 3 months. Scientists built the TCR library using RNA that was extracted from PBMCs. In its sample, this clonotype was seen many times. With iRepertoire HTBI primers and Arm-PCR of CDR3 regions, TCR beta libraries were built. TCRdb re-derived calls from the multiplex PCR reads in MiXCR, one entry per CDR3 protein. The profile shows over 300,000 distinct CDR3 sequences, around a sixth of them singletons. Unmatched junction bases numbered 24, after V lost 7 bases and J lost 3 bases. The germline V gene has CDR1 MNHEY and CDR2 SVGEGT. This CDR3 contains 21 residues.

The chain combines TRBV6-2 or TRBV6-3 with TRBJ1-5; 10 nucleotides line up with TRBD1. The receptor comes from a female donor with Graves disease. Specimen: peripheral blood mononuclear cells (PBMCs), collected at new diagnosis, from a patient treated with antithyroid drugs. The CDR3 coding sequence is TGTGCCAGCATGGACCGGTTGTCGGTCCGACAGGGGGCGACCATCAATCAGCCCCAGCATTTT. Protein sequence: CASMDRLSVRQGATINQPQHF.